These 32 T cell receptor beta chains share one sample of origin, sequenced in a study of blood T cell repertoires in COVID-19. Generated by immunoSEQ multiplex PCR, the TCRdb table keeps only in-frame clones and is missing some. The table records tens of thousands of clones, around 89% of them present only once. The specimen was peripheral blood. Receptors were obtained from a man aged 55 to 70 with acute or convalescent COVID-19.

The rearrangement uses TRBV19 and TRBJ1-2; 7 positions match TRBD1. Unmatched junction bases numbered 4, after V lost 1 base and J lost 2 bases. The CDR3 is made up of 15 amino acids. The germline V gene has CDR1 LNHDA and CDR2 SQIVND (reference sequence). CDR3 DNA sequence: TGTGCCAGTAGTATAGTGTCACAGGGGAACTATGGCTACACCTTC. This codes for CASSIVSQGNYGYTF.

The rearrangement uses TRBV7-9 and TRBJ1-3, with unresolved D. Germline V gene data show CDR1 as SEHNR and CDR2 as FQNEAQ (reference sequence). Trimming removed 3 bases at V and 11 bases at J, with 11 bases between. The CDR3 is 12 amino acids. The CDR3 loop is CASSFNRWSIYF. CDR3 nucleotide sequence: TGTGCCAGCAGCTTTAACCGGTGGTCCATATATTTT.

This clone was seen a few times. The rearrangement uses TRBV29-1 and TRBJ1-3; D remains ambiguous. Trimming stripped 2 bases from V and 0 bases from J, with 5 bases between. The CDR3 sequence is 13 residues long. Germline V lookup: CDR1 SQVTM, CDR2 ANQGSEA. CDR3 in amino acids: CSVELNSGNTIYF. CDR3 coding DNA: TGCAGCGTTGAACTTAACTCTGGAAACACCATATATTTT. The full variable domain, completed using reference TRBV29-1 and TRBJ1-3, is SAVISQKPSRDICQRGTSLTIQCQVDSQVTMMFWYRQQPGQSLTLIATANQGSEATYESGFVIDKFPISRPNLTFSTLTVSNMSPEDSSIYLCSVELNSGNTIYFGEGSWLTVV.

V and J are TRBV30 and TRBJ1-3, with a weak D call TRBD1 (6 bases). The germline V and J ends were trimmed by 4 bases and 0 bases, with 13 bases remaining between them. Germline CDR1 and CDR2: GTSNPN and SVGIG (reference sequence). This CDR3 region has 15 residues. Written as DNA, the CDR3 is TGTGCCTGGACGGGGGGCAGCTTCTCTGGAAACACCATATATTTT. This translates into CAWTGGSFSGNTIYF.

The chain couples TRBV25-1 to TRBJ2-2, with 10 bases that match TRBD2. Trimming cost V 4 bases and J 2 bases; bases outside gene matches: 10. Germline CDR1 MGHDK, CDR2 SYGVNS. CDR3 length: 18 residues. CDR3 loop: CASSALAGALTNTGELFF. Written as DNA, the CDR3 is TGTGCCAGCAGTGCTCTAGCGGGAGCACTTACTAACACCGGGGAGCTGTTTTTT.

The chain joins TRBV28 to TRBJ2-3; 7 nucleotides match TRBD2. The CDR3 consists of 16 residues. Germline V gene data show CDR1 as MDHEN and CDR2 as SYDVKM. V lost 5 bases to trimming and J lost 1 base; unmatched junction nucleotides: 9. The CDR3 coding sequence is TGTGCCAGCAGTCCAGGGACTAACCTCCGCACAGATACGCAGTATTTT. Its protein product is CASSPGTNLRTDTQYF. Full variable domain (rest looked up from reference TRBV28 and TRBJ2-3): DVKVTQSSRYLVKRTGEKVFLECVQDMDHENMFWYRQDPGLGLRLIYFSYDVKMKEKGDIPEGYSVSREKKERFSLILESASTNQTSMYLCASSPGTNLRTDTQYFGPGTRLTVL.

This chain connects TRBV29-1 to TRBJ1-2; possible D gene TRBD1, 5 bases. V lost 3 bases to trimming and J lost 3 bases, with 8 bases between them. The CDR3 length is 12 residues. Germline loops: CDR1 SQVTM, CDR2 ANQGSEA. The CDR3 nucleotides are TGCAGCGTTGATCCCAGGGACTATGGCTACACCTTC. Protein sequence: CSVDPRDYGYTF. Supplemented by reference TRBV29-1 and TRBJ1-2, the full variable domain reads SAVISQKPSRDICQRGTSLTIQCQVDSQVTMMFWYRQQPGQSLTLIATANQGSEATYESGFVIDKFPISRPNLTFSTLTVSNMSPEDSSIYLCSVDPRDYGYTFGSGTRLTVV.

The chain uses TRBV30 and TRBJ1-2; weak D call: TRBD1 (6 bases). Germline CDR1 and CDR2: GTSNPN and SVGIG (reference sequence). CDR3 size: 14 residues. V shed 4 bases and J shed 7 bases, with 19 bases lying between them. CDR3 nucleotide sequence: TGTGCCTGGACCTCTAACGAACAGGGACGTGGCTACACCTTC. This codes for CAWTSNEQGRGYTF.

The chain links TRBV6-5 to TRBJ2-7, with TRBD1 matching 7 bases. Germline V lookup: CDR1 MNHEY, CDR2 SVGAGI. J gave up 2 bases and V 5 bases, and 9 bases lay outside the gene matches. The CDR3 runs to 15 residues. The CDR3 DNA sequence: TGTGCCAGCAGTACGGACAGGAGAGGGACCTACGAGCAGTACTTC. Residues: CASSTDRRGTYEQYF.

This clone was observed a few times. V and J are TRBV13 and TRBJ1-3; 8 bases map to TRBD1. Germline V gives CDR1 PRHDT, CDR2 FYEKMQ (reference sequence). V dropped 0 bases and J dropped 0; count of bases not matched to a gene: 4. The CDR3 sequence is 17 residues long. The CDR3 DNA follows: TGTGCCAGCAGCTTAGGCGGACAGGGAGGCTCTGGAAACACCATATATTTT. It specifies CASSLGGQGGSGNTIYF.

The chain uses TRBV14 and TRBJ1-3; tentative D call: TRBD1 (5 bases). CDR1 is SGHDN and CDR2 is FVKESK in the germline V gene. V was clipped by 0 bases and J by 0 bases, with 12 bases between them. The CDR3 has 17 residues. CDR3 coding DNA: TGTGCCAGCAGCCAAGATGAGCAGGGCCGCTCTGGAAACACCATATATTTT. It specifies CASSQDEQGRSGNTIYF.

The chain is built from TRBV5-1 and TRBJ2-7; no definite D call. The CDR3 length is 14 residues. Germline V gene lookup returns CDR1 SGHRS and CDR2 YFSETQ. The V gene lost 0 bases and the J gene lost 1 base, with 8 bases spanning the gap. CDR3 loop: CASSLASRSYEQYF. The DNA of the CDR3 is TGCGCCAGCAGCTTGGCCTCCCGTTCCTACGAGCAGTACTTC. Variable domain in full (rest from reference TRBV5-1 and TRBJ2-7): KAGVTQTPRYLIKTRGQQVTLSCSPISGHRSVSWYQQTPGQGLQFLFEYFSETQRNKGNFPGRFSGRQFSNSRSEMNVSTLELGDSALYLCASSLASRSYEQYFGPGTRLTVT.

This chain joins TRBV21-1 and TRBJ2-7; TRBD1, the table's D call, lacks a check against the DNA. TRBV21-1 is given as a pseudogene. The CDR3 is 19 amino acids. CDR3 residues: CASSSRAGQGAASIDEQYF. As DNA, the CDR3 is TGTGCCAGCAGCTCGCGGGCCGGACAGGGTGCAGCGTCTATTGACGAGCAGTACTTC.

The rearrangement links TRBV6-1 to TRBJ2-6; D not certain. This CDR3 is 16 amino acids long. V was clipped by 2 bases and J by 0 bases, with 8 bases between them. Germline lookup yields CDR1 MNHNS and CDR2 SASEGT. The CDR3 reads CASSELGGSGANVLTF. The CDR3 region has the DNA TGTGCCAGCAGTGAATTAGGCGGCTCTGGGGCCAACGTCCTGACTTTC.

V gene TRBV5-5 combines with J gene TRBJ2-3; TRBD2 matches at 7 bases. V lost 4 bases, J lost 0 bases, and 8 bases stayed unmatched. The CDR3 has 16 residues. Looked up from germline, CDR1 is SGHKS and CDR2 is YYEKEE (reference sequence). The CDR3 region is CASSAPLAASTDTQYF. Written as DNA, the CDR3 is TGTGCCAGCAGCGCGCCCCTAGCGGCTAGCACAGATACGCAGTATTTT.

CDR3 nucleotide sequence: TGTGCCAGCAGGACAGCGAAAGCGCTAGCGGGAGGGAAATACGAGCAGTACTTC. Amino acid sequence: CASRTAKALAGGKYEQYF. V and J are TRBV27 and TRBJ2-7; TRBD2 aligns across 12 bases. CDR1 MNHEY and CDR2 SMNVEV come from the germline V gene (reference sequence). This CDR3 has 18 residues. J was trimmed by 4 bases and V by 6 bases; bases with no gene match: 16.

The J gene is TRBJ1-6, the V gene TRBV25-1; 9 nucleotides agree with TRBD1. The CDR3 extends over 15 amino acids. V lost 5 bases and J lost 9; bases outside the gene matches: 8. Germline CDR1 MGHDK, CDR2 SYGVNS. CDR3: CASSHTGTGFSPLHF. The CDR3 bases are TGTGCCAGCAGTCACACCGGGACAGGGTTTTCACCCCTCCACTTT. Full variable domain (rest looked up from reference TRBV25-1 and TRBJ1-6): EADIYQTPRYLVIGTGKKITLECSQTMGHDKMYWYQQDPGMELHLIHYSYGVNSTEKGDLSSESTVSRIRTEHFPLTLESARPSHTSQYLCASSHTGTGFSPLHFGNGTRLTVT.

This chain links TRBV15 with TRBJ2-5; D gene uncertain. V gave up 0 bases and J gave up 1 base, with 6 bases separating them. The CDR3 has 14 amino acids. The germline V gene has CDR1 LNHNV and CDR2 YYDKDF (reference sequence). CDR3 sequence (DNA): TGTGCCACCAGCAGAGACGACTTCCAAGAGACCCAGTACTTC. This codes for CATSRDDFQETQYF.

This chain joins TRBV7-6 and TRBJ1-1; D call uncertain. CDR3 size: 13 residues. CDR1 is SGHVS, CDR2 FNYEAQ, per germline. Trimming left V 6 bases short and J 5 bases short, with 13 bases between. The CDR3 loop reads CASSSRTGTEAFF. The CDR3 nucleotides are TGTGCCAGCAGTTCTCGGACGGGGACTGAAGCTTTCTTT.

The chain has TRBV3-1 (or the pseudogene TRBV3-2) and TRBJ2-3; D remains unclear. The CDR3 contains 15 residues. Germline V lookup: CDR1 LGHDT, CDR2 YNNKEL (reference sequence). Trimming pared 0 bases from V and 0 bases from J, leaving 7 bases between. The CDR3 DNA reads TGTGCCAGCAGCCAAGATCCAACTAGCACAGATACGCAGTATTTT. Translated: CASSQDPTSTDTQYF.

The rearrangement uses TRBV5-1 and TRBJ2-1; D is uncertain. The length of the CDR3 is 13 residues. The germline CDR1 and CDR2 sequences are SGHRS and YFSETQ. V lost 4 bases, J lost 8 bases, and 13 bases lay in between. DNA for the CDR3: TGCGCCAGCAGCACGGCTAGTTTCTATGAGCAGTTCTTC. The encoded protein is CASSTASFYEQFF.

J is TRBJ1-1 and V is TRBV28, with D unresolved. The CDR3 covers 12 residues. The germline V gene has CDR1 MDHEN and CDR2 SYDVKM. Trimming pared 3 bases from V and 7 bases from J, leaving 9 bases between. The CDR3 spells CASSLNHYEAFF. DNA of the CDR3: TGTGCCAGCAGTTTGAACCACTATGAAGCTTTCTTT.

CDR3 loop: CASRTTSGAYEQYF. The DNA for the CDR3 is TGTGCCAGCAGAACGACTAGCGGGGCCTACGAGCAGTACTTC. The chain links TRBV11-1 to TRBJ2-7, with 11 bases aligning to TRBD2. Germline loops: CDR1 SGHAT, CDR2 FQDESV (reference sequence). Germline trimming cut 6 bases from V and 2 bases from J; bases unmatched to any gene: 3. There are 14 residues in the CDR3.

This chain links TRBV4-3 with TRBJ1-1, with a possible D match to TRBD1 (5 bases). V was cut by 0 bases and J by 4 bases, with 18 bases left in between. This CDR3 region has 17 residues. Germline CDR1 is LGHNA and CDR2 is YSLEER. The DNA of the CDR3 is TGCGCCAGCAGCCAAGAGGTTGCAGGTATGGGGGGCACTGAAGCTTTCTTT. This sequence encodes CASSQEVAGMGGTEAFF.

The chain is built from TRBV4-3 and TRBJ1-1; TRBD1 matches 7 bases. The germline CDR1 and CDR2 sequences are LGHNA and YSLEER. The CDR3 runs 16 residues. Trimming at V came to 0 bases and at J to 3 bases, leaving 7 bases not matched to a gene. DNA of the CDR3: TGCGCCAGCAGCCAAGACCCCCAGGGGGTCGACACTGAAGCTTTCTTT. It translates to CASSQDPQGVDTEAFF.

This chain joins TRBV5-4 and TRBJ2-3; 14 bases line up with TRBD2. There are 18 residues in the CDR3. Germline values: CDR1 SGHNT, CDR2 YYREEE (reference sequence). V was pared by 5 bases and J by 3 bases, with 11 bases of the junction left unmatched. The CDR3 nucleotides read TGTGCCAGCAGTTGGACTCCCGGGACTAGCGGGAGTACAGATACGCAGTATTTT. It yields the protein CASSWTPGTSGSTDTQYF.

The CDR3 is CASSPGLSQETQYF. The CDR3 DNA sequence: TGTGCCAGCTCCCCAGGACTTTCCCAAGAGACCCAGTACTTC. The J gene is TRBJ2-5, the V gene TRBV6-5; D is perhaps TRBD2 (5 bases). Trimming took off 8 bases at V and 1 base at J, with 14 bases between the two ends. In germline, CDR1 is MNHEY, CDR2 SVGAGI. The CDR3 loop spans 14 amino acids.

This chain connects TRBV9 to TRBJ2-1; 9 positions agree with TRBD1. This CDR3 region has 14 residues. V dropped 4 bases and J dropped 9; count of bases not matched to a gene: 8. Per the germline V gene, CDR1 is SGDLS and CDR2 is YYNGEE. CDR3 DNA: TGTGCCAGCAGCATCAGGACAGGGGATACTGAGCAGTTCTTC. Translation gives CASSIRTGDTEQFF.

The chain links TRBV18 to TRBJ1-1; 7 nucleotides agree with TRBD1. Germline V lookup: CDR1 KGHSH, CDR2 LQKENI. Losses at the gene ends were 3 bases for V and 4 bases for J; bases not matched to a gene: 8. This CDR3 has 15 amino acids. CDR3 DNA: TGTGCCAGCTCACCCTCCGCTCAGGGGGGCACTGAAGCTTTCTTT. Residues: CASSPSAQGGTEAFF.

The chain joins TRBV18 to TRBJ1-1; D remains unclear. This CDR3 region has 15 residues. Germline V lookup: CDR1 KGHSH, CDR2 LQKENI. V dropped 6 bases and J dropped 4 bases, with 18 bases sitting between them. This chain's CDR3 is CASSGQEFEGTEAFF. CDR3 in DNA: TGTGCCAGCTCGGGCCAGGAGTTCGAGGGCACTGAAGCTTTCTTT.

The chain joins TRBV11-3 to TRBJ2-1, with TRBD2 matching 9 bases. This CDR3 has 16 residues. The V and J ends lost 3 bases and 4 bases, in that order; junction bases with no gene match: 7. The V gene's germline CDR1 is SGHNT and CDR2 YENEEA. The CDR3 DNA follows: TGTGCCAGCAGCTTCGATAGCGGGAGAAGGTACAATGAGCAGTTCTTC. Amino acid sequence: CASSFDSGRRYNEQFF.

The chain is built from TRBV7-2 and TRBJ2-7; the match to TRBD2 covers 10 bases. The J segment lost 2 bases and the V segment lost 6 bases, leaving 4 bases of the junction unmatched. The germline CDR1 and CDR2 sequences are SGHTA and FQGNSA. CDR3 length: 14 residues. CDR3 sequence reads: CASRSLAGAYEQYF. The CDR3 bases are TGTGCCAGCAGATCTCTAGCGGGAGCCTACGAGCAGTACTTC.